Listed here are 8 T cell receptor beta chains from one sample, sequenced in a study of blood T cell repertoires in COVID-19. Here immunoSEQ multiplex PCR was the method, and the copy in TCRdb shows in-frame clones only, minus some. The repertoire consists of 150,000 to 200,000 clones, with roughly 82% occurring once and the leading ten covering 5.2%. Sequencing was done on a sample of PBMCs or T cells enriched from blood (not recorded which). All receptors come from a woman aged 55 to 70 with acute COVID-19.

J is TRBJ2-1 and V is TRBV5-1; the D gene is possibly TRBD2 (5 bases). Trimming removed 4 bases from V and 1 base from J, with 12 bases in between. Per the germline V gene, CDR1 is SGHRS and CDR2 is YFSETQ. This CDR3 comprises 15 residues. The CDR3 here is CASSEDWGSYNEQFF. In DNA form, the CDR3 reads TGCGCCAGCAGCGAGGACTGGGGATCCTACAATGAGCAGTTCTTC. Supplemented by reference TRBV5-1 and TRBJ2-1, the full variable domain reads KAGVTQTPRYLIKTRGQQVTLSCSPISGHRSVSWYQQTPGQGLQFLFEYFSETQRNKGNFPGRFSGRQFSNSRSEMNVSTLELGDSALYLCASSEDWGSYNEQFFGPGTRLTVL.

V and J are TRBV10-3 and TRBJ1-1; D is ambiguous. Trimming took off 5 bases at V and 1 base at J, with 8 bases between the two ends. This CDR3 is built from 13 residues. The germline CDR1 and CDR2 sequences are ENHRY and SYGVKD. The CDR3 sequence is CAISPLANTEAFF. CDR3 sequence (DNA): TGTGCCATCAGTCCCCTAGCGAACACTGAAGCTTTCTTT.

This chain links TRBV10-1 with TRBJ2-1; no clear D. Germline V lookup: CDR1 WNHNN, CDR2 SYGVQD (reference sequence). The CDR3 sequence is 15 residues long. The V end lost 3 bases, the J end lost 5 bases, and 14 bases lay between the germline ends. CDR3 DNA: TGCGCCAGCAGTGATTCATCCTGGCACCACAATGAGCAGTTCTTC. Protein sequence: CASSDSSWHHNEQFF.

The chain couples TRBV19 to TRBJ2-7; D gene unclear. V was pared by 7 bases and J by 7 bases, with 20 bases between. The germline CDR1 and CDR2 sequences are LNHDA and SQIVND (reference sequence). The CDR3 is 14 residues long. The CDR3 region is CASTLPSPGSEQYV. The CDR3 nucleotides read TGTGCCAGTACCCTCCCATCCCCCGGGTCGGAGCAGTACGTC.

This chain links TRBV18 with TRBJ2-1, with 10 bases matching TRBD2. The length of the CDR3 is 16 residues. The V segment lost 0 bases and the J segment 10 bases; nucleotides outside the gene matches: 9. Looked up from germline, CDR1 is KGHSH and CDR2 is LQKENI. The CDR3 DNA is TGTGCCAGCTCACCACCTTCTCTAGCGGGAGAAGGGGAGCAGTTCTTC. This encodes CASSPPSLAGEGEQFF.

The V gene is TRBV3-1 (or the pseudogene TRBV3-2), the J gene TRBJ1-1, with 7 bases lining up with TRBD1. CDR1 is LGHDT, CDR2 YNNKEL, per germline (reference sequence). This CDR3 spans 13 amino acids. J lost 0 bases, V lost 6 bases, and 1 base had no gene match. The CDR3 here is CASRGQLNTEAFF. The CDR3, as DNA: TGTGCCAGCAGGGGACAGTTGAACACTGAAGCTTTCTTT.

This sequence joins TRBV4-1 and TRBJ1-3, with D possibly TRBD1 on 6 matching bases. Trimming cost V 1 base and J 4 bases, with 11 bases left between them. The CDR3 covers 15 residues. Germline CDR1 reads MGHRA; CDR2 reads YSYEKL. The CDR3 DNA reads TGCGCCAGCAGCCAAGTAGGACAGAAAGGAAACACCATATATTTT. Translating it yields CASSQVGQKGNTIYF.

The J gene is TRBJ2-1, the V gene TRBV5-1; 7 positions match TRBD2. Germline-derived CDR1 and CDR2 are SGHRS and YFSETQ. The CDR3 spans 13 residues. V was pared by 5 bases and J by 9 bases, with 8 bases of the junction left unmatched. The CDR3 sequence is CASRQPGGSEQFF. CDR3 nucleotide sequence: TGCGCCAGCAGGCAGCCGGGGGGTAGTGAGCAGTTCTTC.